The clone carrying this T cell receptor (beta chain) was recorded only once. Its antigen remains unknown. These data are taken from a study of T cell responses to AZD1222 COVID-19 vaccine. As for the study in general: Pooled together were second doses at about 4 or about 12 weeks. The study's findings and limits: The donor group comprised mostly white British people and more females; the analysis possibly underestimated clonal diversity. The repertoires were collected only after the peak T cell response.

Data came from immunoSEQ multiplex PCR; TCRdb stores just in-frame clones and leaves some out. The repertoire holds 110,000 to 150,000 clones, with 92% as singletons. The specimen comprised peripheral blood, sampled on day 0 of AZD1222 vaccination. The source is an adult in good health.

The CDR3 loop reads CALKGDGQNYGYTF. The CDR3 DNA sequence: TGTGCCCTCAAAGGAGACGGACAAAACTATGGCTACACCTTC. The rearrangement uses TRBV10-3 and TRBJ1-2; possibly TRBD1 for D (5 bases). The germline V and J ends were trimmed by 11 bases and 2 bases, with 18 bases remaining between them. The CDR3 covers 14 residues. CDR1 and CDR2 from the germline V gene are ENHRY and SYGVKD.